This is a list of T cell receptor beta chains from one sample in a study of cytomegalovirus exposure and HLA in healthy donors. Sequencing was performed with immunoSEQ multiplex PCR; in TCRdb, only in-frame clones are kept and a portion is missing. The sample carries 120,000 or so clones, 65% to 80% recorded once. Source material: PBMCs. Receptors were obtained from a human donor in good health. CDR3s include the opening cysteine and the closing phenylalanine or tryptophan. Each record gives: CDR3 protein, CDR3 DNA, clone size, D gene, CDR3 length, J gene, V gene. D genes are given only for firm matches. Clone size appears in some rows only: once, few, many, or a class for an expanded clone.

CASTRGTGGQNIQYF TGTGCCAGCACTAGGGGGACAGGGGGCCAAAACATTCAGTACTTC NA TRBD1 15 TRBJ2-4 TRBV27
CASSIQGITMGEQYF TGTGCCAGTAGTATTCAGGGAATCACGATGGGCGAGCAGTACTTC few NA 15 TRBJ2-7 TRBV19
CASSRDWGKNTEAFF TGTGCCAGCAGCCGGGACTGGGGAAAAAACACTGAAGCTTTCTTT NA NA 15 TRBJ1-1 TRBV5-6
CASSPRTLYEQYF TGTGCCAGCAGTCCAAGGACACTTTACGAGCAGTACTTC NA NA 13 TRBJ2-7 TRBV6-1
CASSPGTGKAPLHF TGTGCCAGCAGCCCCGGGACAGGGAAGGCACCCCTCCACTTT NA TRBD1 14 TRBJ1-6 TRBV11-2
CASSFGSSYEQYF TGTGCCAGCAGCTTCGGGAGCTCCTACGAGCAGTACTTC NA NA 13 TRBJ2-7 TRBV7-2
CASSARDRNTEAFF TGTGCCAGCAGCGCTAGGGACAGGAACACTGAAGCTTTCTTT few TRBD1 14 TRBJ1-1 TRBV9
CASSYGQNEKLFF TGTGCCAGCTCGTATGGACAAAATGAAAAACTGTTTTTT NA NA 13 TRBJ1-4 TRBV18
CASSYRPTGVVITDTQYF TGTGCCAGCAGTTACCGACCCACAGGGGTAGTGATCACAGATACGCAGTATTTT NA TRBD1 18 TRBJ2-3 TRBV27
CASSLVWSPSGQTQYF TGTGCCAGCAGCTTAGTGTGGAGTCCAAGCGGGCAGACCCAGTACTTC few NA 16 TRBJ2-5 TRBV7-2
CASSSWDRGDTEAFF TGCGCCAGCAGCTCCTGGGACAGGGGGGACACTGAAGCTTTCTTT NA TRBD1 15 TRBJ1-1 TRBV5-1
CASSARQGGTYEQYF TGTGCCAGCAGCGCCCGACAGGGGGGAACCTACGAGCAGTACTTC NA TRBD1 15 TRBJ2-7 TRBV7-9
CASSGNSYEQYF TGTGCCAGCAGCGGTAACTCCTACGAGCAGTACTTC NA NA 12 TRBJ2-7 TRBV9
CAAGTGGADTQYF TGTGCCGCTGGGACAGGGGGCGCAGATACGCAGTATTTT NA TRBD1 13 TRBJ2-3 TRBV19
CASSLWTGDSEQFF TGTGCCAGCAGCCTTTGGACAGGGGATAGTGAGCAGTTCTTC NA TRBD1 14 TRBJ2-1 TRBV9
CASRNRGLGGQPQHF TGTGCCAGCAGAAACAGGGGGCTTGGCGGACAGCCCCAGCATTTT NA TRBD1 15 TRBJ1-5 TRBV5-8
CASSQNSFYEQYF TGCGCCAGCAGCCAAAACAGCTTCTACGAGCAGTACTTC NA NA 13 TRBJ2-7 TRBV4-1
CASSYSNGYGYTF TGTGCCAGCAGTTACTCGAACGGCTATGGCTACACCTTC NA NA 13 TRBJ1-2 TRBV6-5
CASQKTPYGYTF TGCGCCAGCCAGAAGACACCTTATGGCTACACCTTC NA NA 12 TRBJ1-2 TRBV10-1
CASSLNDRAYEQYF TGTGCCAGCAGCTTAAACGACAGGGCCTACGAGCAGTACTTC NA TRBD1 14 TRBJ2-7 TRBV5-4
CASSQESGGAYNEQFF TGCGCCAGCAGCCAAGAGAGCGGGGGGGCCTACAATGAGCAGTTCTTC NA TRBD2 16 TRBJ2-1 TRBV4-1
CASSFLNQPQHF TGTGCCAGCAGCTTCTTAAATCAGCCCCAGCATTTT NA NA 12 TRBJ1-5 TRBV7-6
CASSLGWGHSSYNSPLHF TGTGCCAGCAGCTTGGGATGGGGACACAGCTCCTATAATTCACCCCTCCACTTT NA NA 18 TRBJ1-6 TRBV5-4
CASSPGQGRHYEQYF TGTGCCAGCAGCCCCGGACAGGGGCGCCACTACGAGCAGTACTTC NA TRBD1 15 TRBJ2-7 TRBV7-9
CACTGQVYEQYF TGTGCCTGTACGGGACAGGTCTACGAGCAGTACTTC NA TRBD1 12 TRBJ2-7 TRBV2